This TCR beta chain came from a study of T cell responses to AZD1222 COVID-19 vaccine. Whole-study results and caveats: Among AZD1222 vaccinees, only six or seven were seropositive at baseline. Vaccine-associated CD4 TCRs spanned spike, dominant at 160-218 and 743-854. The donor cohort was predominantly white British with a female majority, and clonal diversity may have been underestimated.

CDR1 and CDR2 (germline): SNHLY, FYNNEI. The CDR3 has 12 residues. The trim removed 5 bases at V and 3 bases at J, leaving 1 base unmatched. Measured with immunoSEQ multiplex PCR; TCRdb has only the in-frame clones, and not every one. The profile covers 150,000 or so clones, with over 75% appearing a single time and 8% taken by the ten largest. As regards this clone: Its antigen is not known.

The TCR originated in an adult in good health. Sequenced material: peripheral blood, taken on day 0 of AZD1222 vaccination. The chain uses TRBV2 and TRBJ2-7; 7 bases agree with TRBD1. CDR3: CASSRQGYEQYF. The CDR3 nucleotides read TGTGCCAGCAGTCGACAGGGCTACGAGCAGTACTTC.